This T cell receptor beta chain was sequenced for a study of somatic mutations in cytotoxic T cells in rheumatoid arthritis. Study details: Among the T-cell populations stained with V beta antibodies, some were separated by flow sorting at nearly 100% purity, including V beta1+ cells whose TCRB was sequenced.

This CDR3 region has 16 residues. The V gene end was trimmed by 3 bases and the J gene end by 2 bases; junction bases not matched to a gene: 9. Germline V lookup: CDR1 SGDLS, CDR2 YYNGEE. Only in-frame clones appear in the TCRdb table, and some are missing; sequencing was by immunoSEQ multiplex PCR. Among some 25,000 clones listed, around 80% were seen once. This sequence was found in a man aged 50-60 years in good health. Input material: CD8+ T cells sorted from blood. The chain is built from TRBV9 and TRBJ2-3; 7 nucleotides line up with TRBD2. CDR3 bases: TGTGCCAGCAGCGAAAGACTAGCAACAAACACAGATACGCAGTATTTT. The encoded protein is CASSERLATNTDTQYF.